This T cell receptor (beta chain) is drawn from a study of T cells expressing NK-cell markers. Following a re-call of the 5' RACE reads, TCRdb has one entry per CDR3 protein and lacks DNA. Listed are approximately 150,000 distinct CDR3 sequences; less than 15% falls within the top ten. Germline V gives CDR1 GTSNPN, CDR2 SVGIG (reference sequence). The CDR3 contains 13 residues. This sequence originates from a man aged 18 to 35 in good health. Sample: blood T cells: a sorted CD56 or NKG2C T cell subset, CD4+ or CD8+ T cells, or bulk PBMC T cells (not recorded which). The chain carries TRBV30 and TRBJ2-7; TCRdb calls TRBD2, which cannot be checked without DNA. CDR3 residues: CAWSVGRAVEQYF. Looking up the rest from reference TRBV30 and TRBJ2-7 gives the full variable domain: SQTIHQWPATLVQPVGSPLSLECTVEGTSNPNLYWYRQAAGRGLQLLFYSVGIGQISSEVPQNLSASRPQDRQFILSSKKLLLSDSGFYLCAWSVGRAVEQYFGPGTRLTVT.